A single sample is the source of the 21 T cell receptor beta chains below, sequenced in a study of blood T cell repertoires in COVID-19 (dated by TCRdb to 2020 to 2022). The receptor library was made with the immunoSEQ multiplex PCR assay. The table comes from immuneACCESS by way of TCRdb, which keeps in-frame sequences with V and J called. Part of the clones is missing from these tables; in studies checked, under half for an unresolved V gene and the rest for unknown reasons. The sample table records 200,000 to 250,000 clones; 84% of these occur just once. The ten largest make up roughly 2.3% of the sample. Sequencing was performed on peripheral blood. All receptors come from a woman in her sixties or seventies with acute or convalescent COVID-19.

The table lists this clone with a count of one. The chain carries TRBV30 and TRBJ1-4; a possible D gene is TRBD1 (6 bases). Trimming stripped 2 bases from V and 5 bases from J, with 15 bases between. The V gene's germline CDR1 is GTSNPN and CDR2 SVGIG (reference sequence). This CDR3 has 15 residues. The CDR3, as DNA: TGTGCCTGGAGTCAGTCGTGGGGGCTAAATGAAAAACTGTTTTTT. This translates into CAWSQSWGLNEKLFF.

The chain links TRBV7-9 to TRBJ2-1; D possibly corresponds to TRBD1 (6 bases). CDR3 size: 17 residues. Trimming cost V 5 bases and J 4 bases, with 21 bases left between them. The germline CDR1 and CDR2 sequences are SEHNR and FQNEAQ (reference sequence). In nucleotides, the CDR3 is TGTGCCAGCAGCACCTATTCTGGGCAGGGGTCATACAATGAGCAGTTCTTC. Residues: CASSTYSGQGSYNEQFF.

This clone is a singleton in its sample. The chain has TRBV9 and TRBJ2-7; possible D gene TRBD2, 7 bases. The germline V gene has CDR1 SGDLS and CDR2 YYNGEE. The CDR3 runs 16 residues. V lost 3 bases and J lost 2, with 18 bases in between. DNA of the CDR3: TGTGCCAGCAGCGAGGGGGGGATGACAGCCCCCTACGAGCAGTACTTC. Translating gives CASSEGGMTAPYEQYF.

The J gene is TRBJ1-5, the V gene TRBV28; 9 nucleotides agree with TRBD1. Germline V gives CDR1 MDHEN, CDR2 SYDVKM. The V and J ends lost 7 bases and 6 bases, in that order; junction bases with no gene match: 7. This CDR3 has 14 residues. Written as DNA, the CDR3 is TGTGCCAGCACCTCCGGGACAGGGCTTCAGCCCCAGCATTTT. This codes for CASTSGTGLQPQHF.

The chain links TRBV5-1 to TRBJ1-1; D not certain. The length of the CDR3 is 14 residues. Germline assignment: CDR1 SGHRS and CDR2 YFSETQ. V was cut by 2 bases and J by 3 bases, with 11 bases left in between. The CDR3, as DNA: TGCGCCAGCAGCTTAGGAGTTCGGGACACTGAAGCTTTCTTT. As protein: CASSLGVRDTEAFF.

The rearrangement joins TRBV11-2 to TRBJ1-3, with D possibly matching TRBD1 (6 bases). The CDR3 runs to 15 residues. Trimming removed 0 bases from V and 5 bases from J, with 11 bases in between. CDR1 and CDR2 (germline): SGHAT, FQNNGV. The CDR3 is CASSLEGGKRNTIYF. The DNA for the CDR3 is TGTGCCAGCAGCTTAGAAGGGGGAAAACGAAACACCATATATTTT.

This CDR3 reads CASSLVQVDFSGANVLTF. As DNA, the CDR3 is TGCGCCAGCAGCTTAGTACAGGTAGACTTCTCTGGGGCCAACGTCCTGACTTTC. The V call is TRBV5-1, the J call TRBJ2-6; tentatively, D is TRBD1 (5 bases). The germline V gene encodes CDR1 SGHRS and CDR2 YFSETQ. Trimming took off 2 bases at V and 0 bases at J, with 15 bases between the two ends. The CDR3 has 18 amino acids.

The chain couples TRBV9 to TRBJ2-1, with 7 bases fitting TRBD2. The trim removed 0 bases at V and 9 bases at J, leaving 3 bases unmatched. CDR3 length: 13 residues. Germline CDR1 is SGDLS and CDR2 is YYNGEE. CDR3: CASSVAGGSEQFF. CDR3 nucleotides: TGTGCCAGCAGCGTAGCTGGCGGGAGTGAGCAGTTCTTC.

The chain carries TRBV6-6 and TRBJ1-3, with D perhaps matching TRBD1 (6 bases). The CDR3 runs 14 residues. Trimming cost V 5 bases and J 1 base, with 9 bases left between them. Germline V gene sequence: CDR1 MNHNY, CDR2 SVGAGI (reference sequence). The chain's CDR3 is CASSKQGSGNTIYF. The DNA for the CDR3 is TGTGCCAGCAGTAAACAGGGATCTGGAAACACCATATATTTT.

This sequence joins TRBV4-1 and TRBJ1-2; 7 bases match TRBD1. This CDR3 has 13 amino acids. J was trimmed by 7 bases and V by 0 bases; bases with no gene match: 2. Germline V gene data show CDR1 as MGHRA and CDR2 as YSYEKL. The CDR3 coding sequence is TGCGCCAGCAGCCAAGACAGGGGGTTTGGCTACACCTTC. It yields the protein CASSQDRGFGYTF.

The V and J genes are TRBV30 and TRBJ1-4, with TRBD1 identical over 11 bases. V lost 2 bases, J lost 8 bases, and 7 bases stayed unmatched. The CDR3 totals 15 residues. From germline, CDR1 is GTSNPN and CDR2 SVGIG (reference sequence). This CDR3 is CAWSKGTGGREKLFF. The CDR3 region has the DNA TGTGCCTGGAGTAAAGGGACAGGGGGAAGGGAAAAACTGTTTTTT.

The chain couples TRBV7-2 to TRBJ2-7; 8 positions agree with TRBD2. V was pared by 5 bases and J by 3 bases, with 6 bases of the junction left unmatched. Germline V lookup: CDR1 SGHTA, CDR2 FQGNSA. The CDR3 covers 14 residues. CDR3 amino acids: CASSQSGGIYEQYF. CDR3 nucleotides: TGTGCCAGCAGCCAAAGCGGGGGCATCTACGAGCAGTACTTC.

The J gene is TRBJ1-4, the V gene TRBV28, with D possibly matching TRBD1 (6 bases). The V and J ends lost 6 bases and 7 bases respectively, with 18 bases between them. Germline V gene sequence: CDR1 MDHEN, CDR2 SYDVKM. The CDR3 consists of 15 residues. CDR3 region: CASSTTGSIREKLFF. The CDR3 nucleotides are TGTGCCAGCAGCACCACAGGGTCTATTCGTGAAAAACTGTTTTTT.

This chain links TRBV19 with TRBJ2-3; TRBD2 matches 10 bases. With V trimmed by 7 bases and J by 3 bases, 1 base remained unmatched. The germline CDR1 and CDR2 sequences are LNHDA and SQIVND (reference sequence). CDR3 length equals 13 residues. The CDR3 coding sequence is TGTGCCAGTAAGACTAGCGGGACAGATACGCAGTATTTT. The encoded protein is CASKTSGTDTQYF.

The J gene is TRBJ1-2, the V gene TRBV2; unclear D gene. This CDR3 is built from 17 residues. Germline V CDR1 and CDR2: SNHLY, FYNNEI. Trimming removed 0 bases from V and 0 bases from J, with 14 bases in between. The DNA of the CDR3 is TGTGCCAGCAGTGAAGCATCGGGCGGGAGAGCTAACTATGGCTACACCTTC. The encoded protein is CASSEASGGRANYGYTF.

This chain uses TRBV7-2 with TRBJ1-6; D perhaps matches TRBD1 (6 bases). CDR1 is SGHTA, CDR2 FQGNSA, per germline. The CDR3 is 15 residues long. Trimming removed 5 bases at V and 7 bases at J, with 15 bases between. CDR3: CASSTLDSINSPLHF. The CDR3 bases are TGTGCCAGCAGCACCCTGGACAGTATAAATTCACCCCTCCACTTT.

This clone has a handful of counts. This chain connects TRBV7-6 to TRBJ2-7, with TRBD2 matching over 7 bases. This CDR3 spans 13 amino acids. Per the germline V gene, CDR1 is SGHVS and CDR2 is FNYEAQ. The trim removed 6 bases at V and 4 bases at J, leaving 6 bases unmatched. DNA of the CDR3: TGTGCCAGCAGTAAACTGCGGGGGTACGAGCAGTACTTC. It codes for CASSKLRGYEQYF.

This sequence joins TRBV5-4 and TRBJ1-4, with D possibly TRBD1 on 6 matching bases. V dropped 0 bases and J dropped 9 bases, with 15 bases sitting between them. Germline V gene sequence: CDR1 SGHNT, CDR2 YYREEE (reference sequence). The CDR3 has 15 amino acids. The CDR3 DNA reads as TGTGCCAGCAGCTTGGGCACAGGGTCGGAGAAAAAACTGTTTTTT. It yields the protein CASSLGTGSEKKLFF.

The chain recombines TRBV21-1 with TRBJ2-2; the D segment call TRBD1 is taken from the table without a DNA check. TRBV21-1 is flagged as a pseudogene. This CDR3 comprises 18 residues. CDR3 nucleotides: TGTGCCAGCAGCAAAGCAGCCGGGACAGGGGCGGACACCGGGGAGCTGTTTTTT. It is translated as CASSKAAGTGADTGELFF.

The CDR3 reads CAWSRGYSTGELFF. The CDR3 DNA follows: TGTGCCTGGAGTAGGGGGTATTCCACCGGGGAGCTGTTTTTT. The chain joins TRBV30 to TRBJ2-2, with D possibly matching TRBD1 (6 bases). CDR1 is GTSNPN and CDR2 is SVGIG in the germline V gene (reference sequence). The V end lost 2 bases, the J end lost 4 bases, and 11 bases lay between the germline ends. This CDR3 comprises 14 residues.

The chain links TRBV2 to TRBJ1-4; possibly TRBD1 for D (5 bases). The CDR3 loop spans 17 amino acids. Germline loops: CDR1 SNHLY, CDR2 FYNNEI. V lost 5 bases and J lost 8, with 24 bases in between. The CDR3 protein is CASSPTSGGTKGEKLFF. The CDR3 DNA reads TGTGCCAGCAGTCCGACATCCGGGGGAACTAAAGGGGAAAAACTGTTTTTT.